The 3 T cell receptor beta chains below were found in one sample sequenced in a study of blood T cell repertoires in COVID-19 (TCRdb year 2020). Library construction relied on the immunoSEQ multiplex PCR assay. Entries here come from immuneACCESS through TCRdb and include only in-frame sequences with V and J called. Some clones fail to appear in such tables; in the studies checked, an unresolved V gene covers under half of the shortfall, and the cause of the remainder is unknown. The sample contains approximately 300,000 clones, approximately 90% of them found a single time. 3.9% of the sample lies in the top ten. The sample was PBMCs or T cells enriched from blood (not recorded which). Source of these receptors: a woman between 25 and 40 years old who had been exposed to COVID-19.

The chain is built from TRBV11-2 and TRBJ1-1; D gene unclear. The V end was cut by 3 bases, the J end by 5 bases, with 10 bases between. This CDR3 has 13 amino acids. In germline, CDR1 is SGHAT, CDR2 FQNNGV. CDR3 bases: TGTGCCAGCAGCTTGACGGAGACTACTGAAGCTTTCTTT. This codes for CASSLTETTEAFF.

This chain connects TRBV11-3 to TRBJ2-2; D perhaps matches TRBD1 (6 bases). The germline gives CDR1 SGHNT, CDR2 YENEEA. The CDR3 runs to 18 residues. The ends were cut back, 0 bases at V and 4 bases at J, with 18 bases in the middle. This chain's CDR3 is CASSLDRWGHPGTGELFF. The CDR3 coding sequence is TGTGCCAGCAGCTTAGATCGTTGGGGACACCCGGGCACCGGGGAGCTGTTTTTT.

CDR3: CASSSRRPGEAFF. DNA of the CDR3: TGTGCCAGCAGCTCCAGGCGCCCTGGTGAAGCTTTCTTT. The genes are TRBV5-6 and TRBJ1-1; D is ambiguous. Trimming removed 3 bases at V and 7 bases at J, with 13 bases between. CDR1 is SGHDT and CDR2 is YYEEEE in the germline V gene. The CDR3 contains 13 residues.